This T cell receptor (beta chain) appears in the sequencing data of a study of cytomegalovirus exposure and HLA in healthy donors. Study overall: Unique TCRs from HLA-typed donors, 65 million to 85 million of them, were held in an early data release. Study-level results: It has been reported that TCR beta sequences accurately predicted the HLA-A and HLA-B alleles of most subjects. The study labeled fewer than 200 TCR beta chains cytomegalovirus-associated.

The PCR made use of 60 Vbeta and 13 Jbeta primers. The assay was immunoSEQ multiplex PCR, and TCRdb's table has in-frame clones only and misses some. The table has roughly 160,000 clones, 65% to 85% seen once; the top ten hold under 1.5%. The V gene's germline CDR1 is MDHEN and CDR2 SYDVKM. V dropped 2 bases and J dropped 6; count of bases not matched to a gene: 0. The length of the CDR3 is 14 residues. In regard to this clone: Its specificity is not known.

This chain connects TRBV28 to TRBJ1-6; 8 bases match TRBD1. The material sequenced was PBMCs. The receptor was derived from a man between 60 and 70 years old in good health and CMV-seronegative. CDR3 coding DNA: TGTGCCAGCAGTTTAGGACAGGGTAATTCACCCCTCCACTTT. Translation gives CASSLGQGNSPLHF.